The clone carrying this TCR beta chain was seen only a few times. What it binds is unknown. Next came a second PCR, run for about 7 to 11 cycles, which used a sample-barcoded 5' primer along with a J-beta primer mix. Tags on each cDNA molecule came from a template-switch adaptor with 12 random nucleotides. A single record per CDR3 protein comes from TCRdb applying MiXCR to the 5' RACE reads. The table has over a million distinct CDR3 sequences, approximately 39% seen once; the top ten hold approximately 4.1%. Trimming left V 4 bases short and J 4 bases short, with 18 bases between. CDR1 is PRHDT, CDR2 FYEKMQ, per germline (reference sequence). CDR3 length: 16 residues. The record originates from a study of blood T cells in healthy people across ages. Overall study results and limits: Investigators treated diversity estimates from one million T cells as underestimates. Unknown CMV status may confound age-related changes in expanded clones. Higher diversity, along with more naive CD4+ cells, distinguished long-lived donors from aged donors.

Input material: blood. The V and J genes are TRBV13 and TRBJ2-3; the D gene could be TRBD1 or TRBD2 (5 bases each). The clonotype comes from a woman between 18 and 29 years old in good health. The CDR3 protein is CASSYLGRRRPDTQYF. The CDR3 nucleotides are TGTGCCAGCAGCTACCTGGGACGGCGCCGTCCAGATACGCAGTATTTT.